Listed below are T cell receptor beta chains from one sample, sequenced in a study of CD8+ T cells in alopecia areata. Using immunoSEQ multiplex PCR, the repertoire was profiled, and TCRdb retains in-frame clones only, with some absent. The sample records over 150,000 clones, roughly three fifths being singletons. The sample consisted of CD8+ T cells sorted from blood. Receptors were obtained from a human donor in good health. The CDR3 runs from the conserved cysteine through the conserved F or W. The D gene is left open where the match is weak. The size field is filled for only some rows; it gives once, few, many or a size class.

d_call,clone_size,v_call,j_call,cdr3_length,cdr3_nt,cdr3_aa
TRBD1,.,TRBV30,TRBJ2-5,15,TGTGCCTGGGACCTGACAGGGGGGCCGCAAGAGACCCAGTACTTC,CAWDLTGGPQETQYF
TRBD1,.,TRBV29-1,TRBJ2-1,17,TGCAGCGTTGACTCTTTATTGGGACAGGGCTCCTACAATGAGCAGTTCTTC,CSVDSLLGQGSYNEQFF
.,.,TRBV5-1,TRBJ2-6,17,TGCGCCAGCAGCTTGGAATGGCTCTACTCTGGGGCCAACGTCCTGACTTTC,CASSLEWLYSGANVLTF
.,once,TRBV28,TRBJ2-7,12,TGTGCCAGCAGTTTCCCCGGGCTCGAGCAGTACTTC,CASSFPGLEQYF
TRBD1,once,TRBV11-2,TRBJ1-2,14,TGTGCCAGCAGCTTAGGGCAGGGGGCAAGTGGCTACACCTTC,CASSLGQGASGYTF
.,few,TRBV6-5,TRBJ1-2,13,TGTGCCAGCAGCCCCACGGGGGGCGGTGGCTACACCTTC,CASSPTGGGGYTF
.,.,TRBV6-5,TRBJ1-2,14,TGTGCCAGCAGTTACGGGATCTTTAACTATGGCTACACCTTC,CASSYGIFNYGYTF
TRBD2,many,TRBV6-4,TRBJ2-1,15,TGTGCCAGCAGCCTAAGCGGGGGGGCCGGGGATGAGCAGTTCTTC,CASSLSGGAGDEQFF
TRBD1,.,TRBV5-4,TRBJ1-1,15,TGTGCCAGCAGCCCGGACAGGTCTCCGAACACTGAAGCTTTCTTT,CASSPDRSPNTEAFF
TRBD2,many,TRBV4-1,TRBJ2-1,15,TGCGCCAGCAGCCAACGGACTAGCGGGATCAATGAGCAGTTCTTC,CASSQRTSGINEQFF
TRBD2,.,TRBV4-1,TRBJ2-3,17,TGCGCCAGCAGCCAAGTCAGTTCGGGGGGGCCGCCGGATACGCAGTATTTT,CASSQVSSGGPPDTQYF
TRBD1,few,TRBV4-1,TRBJ1-5,15,TGCGCCAGCAGCCAAGAGGACAGGGACAATCAGCCCCAGCATTTT,CASSQEDRDNQPQHF
TRBD1,.,TRBV27,TRBJ1-1,16,TGTGCCAGCAGTTTTCACCCGACAGGGGTAAACACTGAAGCTTTCTTT,CASSFHPTGVNTEAFF
.,.,TRBV9,TRBJ2-2,11,TGTGCCAGCAGCGTAGCCGGGGAGCTGCTTTTT,CASSVAGELLF
.,.,TRBV6-5,TRBJ1-2,12,TGTGCCAGCAGTCCCGACAACTATGGCTACACCTTC,CASSPDNYGYTF
TRBD1,.,TRBV5-6,TRBJ1-5,13,TGTGCCAGCAGCCCAACAGGGGGACAGCCCCAGCATTTT,CASSPTGGQPQHF
TRBD1,.,TRBV7-9,TRBJ2-1,17,TGTGCCAGCAGCTCCCCTCCGGACAGGGGGCCCTACAATGAGCAGTTCTTC,CASSSPPDRGPYNEQFF
.,.,TRBV5-6,TRBJ1-1,12,TGTGCCAGCAGTAACCAGAACACTGAAGCTTTCTTT,CASSNQNTEAFF
TRBD1,.,TRBV29-1,TRBJ2-7,14,TGCAGCGCCCGGACAGGGGGCAATTCCTACGAGCAGTACTTC,CSARTGGNSYEQYF
.,few,TRBV19,TRBJ1-4,14,TGTGCCAGTAGTATTCGAGGGGTTGGGGAAAAACTGTTTTTT,CASSIRGVGEKLFF
.,.,TRBV2,TRBJ2-7,14,TGTGCCAGCAGTGAAGAAGGACCTCACTACGAGCAGTACTTC,CASSEEGPHYEQYF
TRBD1,.,TRBV27,TRBJ2-3,15,TGTGCCAGCAGTTTATCGCTGACAGGGGGAGATACGCAGTATTTT,CASSLSLTGGDTQYF
TRBD1,.,TRBV30,TRBJ2-5,15,TGTGCCTGGAGTGTCCTTACAGGGGATCCGGAGACCCAGTACTTC,CAWSVLTGDPETQYF
TRBD2,.,TRBV2,TRBJ2-7,12,TGTGCCAGCAGTGAGGCGGGAGACGAGCAGTACTTC,CASSEAGDEQYF
TRBD2,few,TRBV6-5,TRBJ2-5,16,TGTGCCAGCAGTTATCATCTAGCGGGGGATGCAGAGACCCAGTACTTC,CASSYHLAGDAETQYF
.,.,TRBV29-1,TRBJ2-3,14,TGCAGCGTGGTGGGTCTTAGGGCCCCAGATACGCAGTATTTT,CSVVGLRAPDTQYF
TRBD1,.,TRBV7-9,TRBJ2-7,13,TGTGCCAGCAGCTGGGACAGCTCCTACGAGCAGTACTTC,CASSWDSSYEQYF
.,.,TRBV23-1,TRBJ2-3,16,TGCGCCAGCAGTCAATCGAAATTCGATGACACAGATACGCAGTATTTT,CASSQSKFDDTDTQYF
.,.,TRBV25-1,TRBJ1-5,13,TGTGCCAGCAGCGGTGAGAGCAATCAGCCCCAGCATTTT,CASSGESNQPQHF